This TCR beta chain was captured in a study of blood T cell repertoires in COVID-19. The wider study: COVID-19 samples collected from the United States, Italy and Spain covered acute and convalescent phases. Sample material is recorded as cDNA or gDNA derived from T cells, B-cell-depleted T cells, or PBMCs.

Authors' analysis steps: From reference gene primer amplification, estimates of nucleated cell counts were derived. Only in-frame clones appear in the TCRdb table, and some are missing; sequencing was by immunoSEQ multiplex PCR. V and J calls and clone size come straight from that table; D and trimming were deduced from the DNA. The table has roughly 280,000 clones, approximately 86% seen once. The V gene end was trimmed by 7 bases and the J gene end by 9 bases; junction bases not matched to a gene: 9. CDR1 and CDR2 (germline): MNHEY, SVGAGI. The CDR3 extends over 13 amino acids. The sequence was collected from a man aged 25 to 40 with active or convalescent COVID-19. The chain recombines TRBV6-5 with TRBJ2-1; 7 bases match TRBD2. Sequenced: peripheral blood. In DNA, the CDR3 is TGTGCCAGCACCGGGGACTATAGCAGTGAGCAGTTCTTC. Its translation: CASTGDYSSEQFF.